The 19 T cell receptor beta chains given below trace back to one sample, sequenced in a study of shared clonotypes between healthy human individuals. Repertoires were generated with immunoSEQ multiplex PCR, while TCRdb's copy carries only in-frame clones and drops some. Here the sample spans approximately 2,000,000 clones, just under 95% being singletons. The sample comprised naive CD4+ T cells from PBMCs. Subset meaning: CD45RA+ positively selected. The receptor source for this set is a young man in good health. Some clones in this sample may be carry-over from other donors' samples.

This clone was counted a few times. V and J are TRBV5-1 and TRBJ1-5; D is undetermined. Trimming took 4 bases from V and 5 from J, leaving 13 bases between them. This CDR3 comprises 14 residues. CDR1 is SGHRS and CDR2 is YFSETQ in the germline V gene. The CDR3 sequence is CASSMDGDYQPQHF. Here the CDR3 DNA reads TGCGCCAGCAGCATGGACGGGGATTATCAGCCCCAGCATTTT. The complete variable domain, with remaining parts taken from reference TRBV5-1 and TRBJ1-5, reads KAGVTQTPRYLIKTRGQQVTLSCSPISGHRSVSWYQQTPGQGLQFLFEYFSETQRNKGNFPGRFSGRQFSNSRSEMNVSTLELGDSALYLCASSMDGDYQPQHFGDGTRLSIL.

The rearrangement joins TRBV6-5 to TRBJ1-5, with D unclear. The CDR3 extends over 15 amino acids. With 0 bases removed from V and 3 bases from J, the gap between germline ends came to 9 bases. Germline V gene sequence: CDR1 MNHEY, CDR2 SVGAGI. The CDR3 here is CASSYSSLSNQPQHF. In DNA form, the CDR3 reads TGTGCCAGCAGTTACTCGTCTCTCTCCAATCAGCCCCAGCATTTT.

The genes are TRBV5-4 and TRBJ2-7; weak D call: TRBD2 (6 bases). This CDR3 has 13 amino acids. Germline V gene data show CDR1 as SGHNT and CDR2 as YYREEE (reference sequence). Between the trimmed V and J ends, which lost 4 bases and 6 bases, there was a span of 14 bases. The CDR3 DNA reads as TGTGCCAGCAGCGCCGCCCGGGGAGGCGAGCAGTACTTC. Translation: CASSAARGGEQYF.

The chain uses TRBV5-1 and TRBJ2-1; 10 bases are shared with TRBD2. This CDR3 contains 15 residues. The V segment lost 2 bases and the J segment 7 bases; nucleotides outside the gene matches: 6. From germline, CDR1 is SGHRS and CDR2 YFSETQ. The CDR3 here is CASSFLAGVKNEQFF. CDR3 DNA: TGCGCCAGCAGCTTCCTAGCGGGAGTTAAAAATGAGCAGTTCTTC. Based on the CDR3 plus reference TRBV5-1 and TRBJ2-1, the full variable domain is KAGVTQTPRYLIKTRGQQVTLSCSPISGHRSVSWYQQTPGQGLQFLFEYFSETQRNKGNFPGRFSGRQFSNSRSEMNVSTLELGDSALYLCASSFLAGVKNEQFFGPGTRLTVL.

This clone was seen a handful of times. The chain carries TRBV28 and TRBJ1-5; D remains unclear. Per germline, CDR1 MDHEN and CDR2 SYDVKM. The CDR3 is made up of 14 amino acids. Trimming pared 6 bases from V and 6 bases from J, leaving 15 bases between. CDR3 coding DNA: TGTGCCAGCAGCGGCTGGCCCTGGGGTCAGCCCCAGCATTTT. Translating gives CASSGWPWGQPQHF. Using reference TRBV28 and TRBJ1-5 for the parts outside the CDR3, the full variable domain is DVKVTQSSRYLVKRTGEKVFLECVQDMDHENMFWYRQDPGLGLRLIYFSYDVKMKEKGDIPEGYSVSREKKERFSLILESASTNQTSMYLCASSGWPWGQPQHFGDGTRLSIL.

Regarding this clone: Within the sample, other DNA sequences also encode this same CDR3. The J gene is TRBJ1-2, the V gene TRBV19; TRBD1 matches 7 bases. Losses at the gene ends were 5 bases for V and 1 base for J; bases not matched to a gene: 1. This CDR3 spans 13 amino acids. Germline V lookup: CDR1 LNHDA, CDR2 SQIVND (reference sequence). CDR3 sequence reads: CASSRDSNYGYTF. The CDR3 nucleotides read TGTGCCAGTAGTCGGGACAGTAACTATGGCTACACCTTC. The entire variable domain, with the rest obtained from reference TRBV19 and TRBJ1-2, is as follows: DGGITQSPKYLFRKEGQNVTLSCEQNLNHDAMYWYRQDPGQGLRLIYYSQIVNDFQKGDIAEGYSVSREKKESFPLTVTSAQKNPTAFYLCASSRDSNYGYTFGSGTRLTVV.

The chain couples TRBV30 to TRBJ2-1; 10 nucleotides match TRBD2. The CDR3 is 14 residues long. Germline CDR1 is GTSNPN and CDR2 is SVGIG (reference sequence). The J segment lost 4 bases and the V segment lost 2 bases, leaving 2 bases of the junction unmatched. CDR3 protein: CAWSSAGGYNEQFF. CDR3 DNA sequence: TGTGCCTGGAGTTCAGCGGGAGGGTACAATGAGCAGTTCTTC.

The chain recombines TRBV9 with TRBJ1-5; D not certain. Per germline, CDR1 SGDLS and CDR2 YYNGEE. The length of the CDR3 is 13 residues. Trimming stripped 0 bases from V and 6 bases from J, with 7 bases between. CDR3 nucleotides: TGTGCCAGCAGCGTAGAGGGAATTCAGCCCCAGCATTTT. Translating gives CASSVEGIQPQHF.

The J gene is TRBJ1-3, the V gene TRBV28; no firm D call. Germline V lookup: CDR1 MDHEN, CDR2 SYDVKM. Trimming removed 3 bases from V and 0 bases from J, with 15 bases in between. The CDR3 length is 17 residues. CDR3 sequence (DNA): TGTGCCAGCAGTTTTGGGTATGGGTTCCACTCTGGAAACACCATATATTTT. Protein sequence: CASSFGYGFHSGNTIYF.

V usage is TRBV4-1 and J usage is TRBJ2-7; unclear D gene. Germline V lookup: CDR1 MGHRA, CDR2 YSYEKL. CDR3 length equals 15 residues. Trimming removed 1 base at V and 3 bases at J, with 13 bases between. The CDR3 spells CASSQVGARVYEQYF. CDR3 DNA sequence: TGCGCCAGCAGCCAAGTAGGAGCCCGGGTCTACGAGCAGTACTTC.

DNA of the CDR3: TGTGCCAGCAGTTTATCGATAAGTAGCCAGGGATACACCATATATTTT. Translating it yields CASSLSISSQGYTIYF. This chain uses TRBV27 with TRBJ1-3, with D perhaps TRBD1 (5 bases). The CDR3 contains 16 residues. The germline V and J ends were trimmed by 0 bases and 8 bases, with 17 bases remaining between them. In germline, CDR1 is MNHEY, CDR2 SMNVEV (reference sequence).

The chain employs TRBV18 and TRBJ2-7, with TRBD1 as a possible D gene (6 bases). The CDR3 runs 13 residues. Germline V gene lookup returns CDR1 KGHSH and CDR2 LQKENI. V lost 2 bases, J lost 4 bases, and 9 bases lay in between. CDR3 nucleotides: TGTGCCAGCTCACCAACAGGGCAATACGAGCAGTACTTC. Its protein product is CASSPTGQYEQYF.

In regard to this clone: Distinct nucleotide sequences in the sample also encode this CDR3. This chain uses TRBV7-2 with TRBJ1-1; D not resolved. This CDR3 comprises 14 residues. Germline V gene data show CDR1 as SGHTA and CDR2 as FQGNSA. Trimming cost V 5 bases and J 2 bases, with 12 bases left between them. In nucleotides, the CDR3 is TGTGCCAGCAGCCCACGACGGGGAAACACTGAAGCTTTCTTT. Protein sequence: CASSPRRGNTEAFF.

DNA of the CDR3: TGTGCCAGCAGCGAGGGACAGAACACTGAAGCTTTCTTT. Translated, it gives CASSEGQNTEAFF. The rearrangement links TRBV7-9 to TRBJ1-1; perhaps TRBD1 as D (6 bases). V lost 5 bases and J lost 1, with 8 bases in between. In germline, CDR1 is SEHNR, CDR2 FQNEAQ (reference sequence). This CDR3 has 13 amino acids.

A remark on this clone: The sample contains more than one DNA sequence encoding this CDR3. The chain joins TRBV2 to TRBJ1-5; D unresolved. CDR3 length equals 15 residues. Germline V gene sequence: CDR1 SNHLY, CDR2 FYNNEI. V was cut by 1 base and J by 0 bases, with 7 bases left in between. CDR3 coding DNA: TGTGCCAGCAGTGAAGGACATAATAGCAATCAGCCCCAGCATTTT. Its translation is CASSEGHNSNQPQHF.

The genes are TRBV6-5 and TRBJ2-2; the D call may be TRBD1 or TRBD2 (5 bases each). CDR1 is MNHEY, CDR2 SVGAGI, per germline. CDR3 length equals 15 residues. V dropped 7 bases and J dropped 2 bases, with 14 bases sitting between them. The CDR3 nucleotides are TGTGCCAGCACCCGAGGTGGGGGTAACACCGGGGAGCTGTTTTTT. It translates to CASTRGGGNTGELFF.

This rearrangement joins TRBV7-9 to TRBJ2-7, with D unresolved. V was clipped by 3 bases and J by 0 bases, with 9 bases between them. Per germline, CDR1 SEHNR and CDR2 FQNEAQ (reference sequence). This CDR3 has 14 residues. The CDR3 DNA sequence: TGTGCCAGCAGCTTTGCGATTATCTCCTACGAGCAGTACTTC. It translates to CASSFAIISYEQYF.

This chain connects TRBV28 to TRBJ2-7, with 9 bases matching TRBD2. Losses at the gene ends were 7 bases for V and 5 bases for J; bases not matched to a gene: 12. The CDR3 is made up of 15 amino acids. Germline-derived CDR1 and CDR2 are MDHEN and SYDVKM. CDR3 in DNA: TGTGCCAGCACCCCGCAAGGGCTAGCGGGGCACGAGCAGTACTTC. Its protein is CASTPQGLAGHEQYF.

V is TRBV6-1 and J is TRBJ2-2, with D possibly called TRBD1 or TRBD2 (6 bases each). Germline-derived CDR1 and CDR2 are MNHNS and SASEGT. CDR3 length: 13 residues. Trimming shortened V by 6 bases and J by 2 bases, and 7 bases separated the two germline ends. The CDR3: CASRGGNTGELFF. The CDR3 DNA reads TGTGCCAGCAGGGGGGGCAACACCGGGGAGCTGTTTTTT.